The TCR beta chain described here comes from a study of T-cell memory formation after mild COVID-19. Study at large: TCR clusters were mostly confined to one donor each.

On this clonotype itself: Its antigen remains unknown.

Whole-study findings and limits: Most CD4+ clones that shrank were in CM and EM, while CD8+ ones turned up in EMRA.

TCR alpha and TCR beta cDNA libraries with sample barcodes and UMIs came from 5'RACE using constant-segment primers. TCRdb reprocessed the 5' RACE reads with MiXCR, giving one entry per CDR3 protein. Of about 450,000 distinct CDR3 sequences in the sample, less than 25% were seen once. The CDR3 has 10 residues. The germline CDR1 and CDR2 sequences are SQVTM and ANQGSEA. V lost 6 bases to trimming and J lost 15 bases; unmatched junction nucleotides: 8. The clonotype was recovered from an adult woman who had mild COVID-19 (a few samples of this study predate the infection). Cell type and time point are not known. The V call is TRBV29-1, the J call TRBJ2-1, with 7 bases matching TRBD1. What was sequenced was PBMCs or a T cell subset sorted from them (not recorded which). The DNA of the CDR3 is TGCAGCGTCCTACAGGGGAGAGGGTTCTTC. The encoded protein is CSVLQGRGFF.